These T cell receptor beta chains were read from a single sample in a study of response to subunit inactivated influenza vaccine. TCRdb reprocessed the RT-PCR reads with MiXCR, giving one entry per CDR3 protein. The sample carries 500,000 to 600,000 distinct CDR3 sequences, 12% recorded once. Sequenced material: PBMCs from blood, taken on the day of vaccination. The receptors stem from a man aged 45 to 65 who received an inactivated influenza vaccine. CDR3s include the opening cysteine and the closing phenylalanine or tryptophan. A D gene is named only where the DNA matches it firmly. Size is omitted from some rows. Given values are once, few, many or a class for expanded clones.

J | size | D | V | CDR3 | DNA
TRBJ2-1 | many | TRBD2 | TRBV3-1 | CASRLASSYNEQFF | TGTGCCAGCAGACTAGCGTCCTCCTACAATGAGCAGTTCTTC
TRBJ2-3 | - | - | TRBV15 | CATSRVGRTTDTQYF | TGTGCCACCAGCAGAGTGGGGAGAACCACAGATACGCAGTATTTT
TRBJ1-1 | few | - | TRBV20-1 | CSARGGQYGDTEAFF | TGCAGTGCTAGGGGAGGCCAGTACGGGGACACTGAAGCTTTCTTT
TRBJ2-5 | - | - | TRBV6-2/TRBV6-3 | CASRGSAGETQYF | TGTGCCAGCAGGGGGTCGGCGGGAGAGACCCAGTACTTC
TRBJ2-5 | few | - | TRBV4-1 | CASSHAYTGQEETQYF | TGCGCCAGCAGCCACGCCTACACGGGGCAGGAAGAGACCCAGTACTTC
TRBJ2-7 | - | - | TRBV9 | CASSQSGTLDEQYF | TGTGCCAGCAGCCAGTCCGGGACTCTCGACGAGCAGTACTTC
TRBJ2-3 | many | TRBD2 | TRBV12-3/TRBV12-4 | CASSRAGGQYF | TGTGCCAGCAGTCGAGCGGGGGGGCAGTATTTT
TRBJ1-5 | - | - | TRBV6-2/TRBV6-3 | CASSYHPQEGINQPQHF | TGTGCCAGCAGTTACCACCCCCAGGAAGGCATTAATCAGCCCCAGCATTTT
TRBJ2-1 | many | - | TRBV9 | CASSPLRAPNEQFF | TGTGCCAGCAGCCCGTTGAGGGCCCCCAATGAGCAGTTCTTC
TRBJ2-2 | few | - | TRBV7-2 | CASTTNPTGELFF | TGTGCCAGCACCACGAATCCGACCGGGGAGCTGTTTTTT
TRBJ2-1 | few | - | TRBV10-3 | CAISGNQEASYNEQFF | TGTGCCATCAGTGGTAATCAGGAGGCCTCCTACAATGAGCAGTTCTTC
TRBJ2-7 | many | - | TRBV11-2 | CASSLAFIDQQYF | TGTGCCAGCAGCTTAGCGTTTATAGATCAGCAGTACTTC
TRBJ1-6 | many | - | TRBV10-3 | CAISESRRRSSYNSPLHF | TGTGCCATCAGTGAGTCGCGCAGACGGAGCTCCTATAATTCACCCCTCCACTTT
TRBJ2-1 | - | TRBD2 | TRBV4-3 | CASSLSSGGNEQFF | TGCGCCAGCAGCCTCTCTAGCGGTGGGAATGAGCAGTTCTTC
TRBJ2-1 | few | TRBD1 | TRBV6-2/TRBV6-3 | CASSYSSGGLNEQFF | TGTGCCAGCAGTTACTCGTCAGGGGGCCTCAATGAGCAGTTCTTC
TRBJ2-6 | few | - | TRBV2 | CASKGFGGANVLTF | TGTGCCAGCAAGGGATTTGGGGGGGCCAACGTCCTGACTTTC
TRBJ1-1 | few | - | TRBV20-1 | CSARSLMAFF | TGCAGTGCTAGGTCACTTATGGCTTTCTTT
TRBJ2-2 | few | TRBD1 | TRBV20-1 | CSARRQGGPGELFF | TGCAGTGCTAGAAGACAGGGGGGACCCGGGGAGCTGTTTTTT
TRBJ2-3 | few | - | TRBV29-1 | CSVEFPSEGATDTQYF | TGCAGCGTTGAATTCCCTAGCGAGGGGGCCACAGATACGCAGTATTTT
TRBJ2-1 | many | - | TRBV14 | CASSLLGRGLGNNEQFF | TGTGCCAGCAGCCTCCTGGGAAGGGGTTTAGGTAACAATGAGCAGTTCTTC
TRBJ2-7 | - | - | TRBV20-1 | CSARGRTQTYEQYF | TGCAGTGCACGGGGACGGACTCAGACCTACGAGCAGTACTTC
TRBJ1-4 | few | - | TRBV7-9 | CASSLSRSGDEKLFF | TGTGCCAGCAGCTTAAGTAGGTCAGGGGACGAAAAACTGTTTTTT
TRBJ2-1 | - | TRBD1 | TRBV7-2 | CASSPSPDRHNEQFF | TGTGCCAGCAGCCCATCCCCGGACAGGCACAATGAGCAGTTCTTC
TRBJ1-4 | few | - | TRBV4-2 | CASSQAEGGNEKLFF | TGTGCCAGCAGCCAAGCCGAGGGGGGGAATGAAAAACTGTTTTTT
TRBJ2-5 | few | - | TRBV5-5 | CASSPQGGSQETQYF | TGTGCCAGCAGCCCCCAGGGGGGGTCCCAAGAGACCCAGTACTTC
TRBJ2-1 | few | TRBD2 | TRBV10-3 | CAISEFQRPGLAGPYNEQFF | TGTGCCATCAGTGAGTTCCAACGGCCGGGACTAGCGGGGCCATACAATGAGCAGTTCTTC
TRBJ1-2 | - | - | TRBV12-3/TRBV12-4 | CASSPISGYGYTF | TGTGCCAGCAGTCCAATCAGCGGCTATGGCTACACCTTC
TRBJ1-5 | many | - | TRBV7-2 | CASSSFSNQPQHF | TGTGCCAGCAGCTCGTTTAGCAATCAGCCCCAGCATTTT
TRBJ2-7 | few | - | TRBV6-5 | CASSWNQGYYEQYF | TGTGCCAGCAGTTGGAATCAGGGTTACTACGAGCAGTACTTC